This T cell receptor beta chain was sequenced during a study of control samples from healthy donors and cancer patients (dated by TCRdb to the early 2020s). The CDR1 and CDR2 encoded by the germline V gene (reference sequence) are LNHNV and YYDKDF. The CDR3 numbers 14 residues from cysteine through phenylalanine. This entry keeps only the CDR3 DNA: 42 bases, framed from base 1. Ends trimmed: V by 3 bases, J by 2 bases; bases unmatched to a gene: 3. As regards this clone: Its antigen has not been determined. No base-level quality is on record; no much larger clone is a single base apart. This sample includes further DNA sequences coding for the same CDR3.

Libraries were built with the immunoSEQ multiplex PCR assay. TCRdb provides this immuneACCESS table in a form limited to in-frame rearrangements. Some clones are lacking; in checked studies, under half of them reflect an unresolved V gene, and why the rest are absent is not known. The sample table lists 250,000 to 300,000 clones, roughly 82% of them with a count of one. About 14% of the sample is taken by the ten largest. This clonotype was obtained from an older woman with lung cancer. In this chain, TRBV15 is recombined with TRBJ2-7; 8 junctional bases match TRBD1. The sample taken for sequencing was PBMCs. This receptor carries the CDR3 CATSSRDRPYEQYF. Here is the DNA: TGTGCCACCAGCAGCCGGGACAGGCCCTACGAGCAGTACTTC.